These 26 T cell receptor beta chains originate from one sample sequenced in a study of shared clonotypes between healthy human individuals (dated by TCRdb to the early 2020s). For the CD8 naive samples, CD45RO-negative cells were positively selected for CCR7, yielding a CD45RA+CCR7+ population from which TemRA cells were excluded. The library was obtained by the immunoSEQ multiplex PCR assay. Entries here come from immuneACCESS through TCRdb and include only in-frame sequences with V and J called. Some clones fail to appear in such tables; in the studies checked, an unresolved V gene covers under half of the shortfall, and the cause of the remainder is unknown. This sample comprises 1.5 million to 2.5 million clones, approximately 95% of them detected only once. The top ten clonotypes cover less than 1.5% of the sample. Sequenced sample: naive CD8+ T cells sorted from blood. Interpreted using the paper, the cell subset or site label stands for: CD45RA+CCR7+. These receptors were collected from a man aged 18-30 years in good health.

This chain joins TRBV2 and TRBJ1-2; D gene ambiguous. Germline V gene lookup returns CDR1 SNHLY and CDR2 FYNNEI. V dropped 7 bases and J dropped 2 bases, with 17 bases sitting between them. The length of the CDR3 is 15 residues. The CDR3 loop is CASTFSWEGNYGYTF. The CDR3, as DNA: TGTGCCAGCACCTTTTCGTGGGAGGGAAACTATGGCTACACCTTC.

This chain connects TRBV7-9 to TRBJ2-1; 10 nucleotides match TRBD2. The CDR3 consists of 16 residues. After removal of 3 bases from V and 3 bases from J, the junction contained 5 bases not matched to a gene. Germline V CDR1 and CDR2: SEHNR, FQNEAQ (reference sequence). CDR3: CASSFVLAGGYNEQFF. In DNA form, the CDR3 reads TGTGCCAGCAGCTTCGTCTTAGCGGGAGGCTACAATGAGCAGTTCTTC. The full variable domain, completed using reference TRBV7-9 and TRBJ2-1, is DTGVSQNPRHKITKRGQNVTFRCDPISEHNRLYWYRQTLGQGPEFLTYFQNEAQLEKSRLLSDRFSAERPKGSFSTLEIQRTEQGDSAMYLCASSFVLAGGYNEQFFGPGTRLTVL.

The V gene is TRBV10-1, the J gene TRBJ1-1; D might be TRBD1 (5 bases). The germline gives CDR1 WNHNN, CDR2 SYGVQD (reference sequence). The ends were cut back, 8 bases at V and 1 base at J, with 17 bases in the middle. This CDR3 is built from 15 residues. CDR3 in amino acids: CASGIGVGENTEAFF. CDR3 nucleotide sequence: TGCGCCAGCGGAATAGGGGTCGGCGAGAACACTGAAGCTTTCTTT.

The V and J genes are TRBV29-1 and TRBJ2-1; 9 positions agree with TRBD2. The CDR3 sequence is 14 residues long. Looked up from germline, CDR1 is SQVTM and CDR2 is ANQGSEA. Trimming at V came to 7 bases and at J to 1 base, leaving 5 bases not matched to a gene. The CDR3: CSARGGTSYNEQFF. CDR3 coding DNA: TGCAGCGCGCGGGGGGGGACATCCTACAATGAGCAGTTCTTC.

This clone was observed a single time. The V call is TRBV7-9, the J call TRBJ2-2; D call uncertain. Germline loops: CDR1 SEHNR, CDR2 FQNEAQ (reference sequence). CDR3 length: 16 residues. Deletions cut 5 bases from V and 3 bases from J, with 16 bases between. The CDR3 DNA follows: TGTGCCAGCAGCCTCCTCCGCCCCACGGACACCGGGGAGCTGTTTTTT. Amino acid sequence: CASSLLRPTDTGELFF.

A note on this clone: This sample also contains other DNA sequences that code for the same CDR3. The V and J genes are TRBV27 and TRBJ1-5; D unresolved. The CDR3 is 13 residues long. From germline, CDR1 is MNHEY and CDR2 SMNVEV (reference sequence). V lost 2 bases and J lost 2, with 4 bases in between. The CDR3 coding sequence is TGTGCCAGCAGTTTACAGGGCAATCAGCCCCAGCATTTT. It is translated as CASSLQGNQPQHF.

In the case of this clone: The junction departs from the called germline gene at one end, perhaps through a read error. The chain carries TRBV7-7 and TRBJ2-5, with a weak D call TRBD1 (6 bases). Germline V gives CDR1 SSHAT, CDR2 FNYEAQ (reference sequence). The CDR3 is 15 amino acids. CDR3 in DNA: TGTGCTAGCAGCCTCAGAGAACAGGGTCGGGAGACCCAGTACTTC. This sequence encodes CASSLREQGRETQYF.

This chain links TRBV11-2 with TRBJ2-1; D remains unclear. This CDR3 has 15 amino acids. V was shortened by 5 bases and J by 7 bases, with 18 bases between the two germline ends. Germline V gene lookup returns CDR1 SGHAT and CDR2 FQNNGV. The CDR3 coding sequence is TGTGCCAGCAGCGAAATCGGACCCCAAGGGAATGAGCAGTTCTTC. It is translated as CASSEIGPQGNEQFF.

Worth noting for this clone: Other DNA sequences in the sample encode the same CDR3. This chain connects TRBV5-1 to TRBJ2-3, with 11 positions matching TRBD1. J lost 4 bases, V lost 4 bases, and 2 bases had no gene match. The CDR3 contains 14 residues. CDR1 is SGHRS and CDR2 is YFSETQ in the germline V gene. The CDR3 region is CASSTGQGADTQYF. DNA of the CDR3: TGCGCCAGCAGCACGGGACAGGGGGCAGATACGCAGTATTTT.

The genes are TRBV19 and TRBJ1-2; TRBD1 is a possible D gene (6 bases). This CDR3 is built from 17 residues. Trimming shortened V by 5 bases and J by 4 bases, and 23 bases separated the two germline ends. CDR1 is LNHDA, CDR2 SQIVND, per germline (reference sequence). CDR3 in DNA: TGTGCCAGTAGTTCCACGGGACACACCGTCCCACGCTATGGCTACACCTTC. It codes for CASSSTGHTVPRYGYTF. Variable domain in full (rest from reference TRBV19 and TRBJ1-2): DGGITQSPKYLFRKEGQNVTLSCEQNLNHDAMYWYRQDPGQGLRLIYYSQIVNDFQKGDIAEGYSVSREKKESFPLTVTSAQKNPTAFYLCASSSTGHTVPRYGYTFGSGTRLTVV.

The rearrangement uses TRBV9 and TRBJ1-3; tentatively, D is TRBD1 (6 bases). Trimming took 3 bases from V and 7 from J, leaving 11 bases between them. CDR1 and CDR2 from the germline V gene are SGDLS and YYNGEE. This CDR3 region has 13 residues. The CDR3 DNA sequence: TGTGCCAGCAGCGGGGGGACAACGAACACCATATATTTT. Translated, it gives CASSGGTTNTIYF.

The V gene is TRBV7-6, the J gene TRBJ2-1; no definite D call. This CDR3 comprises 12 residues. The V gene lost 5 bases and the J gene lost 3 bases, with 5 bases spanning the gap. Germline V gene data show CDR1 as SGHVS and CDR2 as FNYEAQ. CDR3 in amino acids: CASSHLYNEQFF. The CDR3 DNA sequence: TGTGCCAGCAGCCACCTCTACAATGAGCAGTTCTTC. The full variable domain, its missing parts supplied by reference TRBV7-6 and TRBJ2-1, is GAGVSQSPRYKVTKRGQDVALRCDPISGHVSLYWYRQALGQGPEFLTYFNYEAQQDKSGLPNDRFSAERPEGSISTLTIQRTEQRDSAMYRCASSHLYNEQFFGPGTRLTVL.

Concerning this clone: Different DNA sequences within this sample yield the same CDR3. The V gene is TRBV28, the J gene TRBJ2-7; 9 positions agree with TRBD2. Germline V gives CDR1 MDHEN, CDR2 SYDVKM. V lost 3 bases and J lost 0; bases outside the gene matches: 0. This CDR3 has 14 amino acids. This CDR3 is CASSLRGGSYEQYF. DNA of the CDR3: TGTGCCAGCAGTTTGCGGGGGGGCTCCTACGAGCAGTACTTC.

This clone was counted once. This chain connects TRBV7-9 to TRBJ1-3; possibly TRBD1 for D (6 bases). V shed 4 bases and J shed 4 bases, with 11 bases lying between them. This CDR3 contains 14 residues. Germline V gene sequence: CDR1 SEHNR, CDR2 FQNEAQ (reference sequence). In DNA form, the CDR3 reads TGTGCCAGCAGCTCCCGGACAGACGGAAACACCATATATTTT. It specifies CASSSRTDGNTIYF.

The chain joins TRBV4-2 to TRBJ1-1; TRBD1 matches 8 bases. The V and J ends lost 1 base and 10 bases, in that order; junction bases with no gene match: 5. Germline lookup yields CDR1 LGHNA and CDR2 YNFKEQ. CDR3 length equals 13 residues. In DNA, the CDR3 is TGTGCCAGCAGCCAAGGGACAGGGTGGTTAGCTTTCTTT. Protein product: CASSQGTGWLAFF.

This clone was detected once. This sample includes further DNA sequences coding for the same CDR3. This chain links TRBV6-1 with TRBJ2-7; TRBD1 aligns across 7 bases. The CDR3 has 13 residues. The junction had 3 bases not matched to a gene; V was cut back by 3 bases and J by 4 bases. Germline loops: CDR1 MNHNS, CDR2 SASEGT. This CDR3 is CASSERGPYEQYF. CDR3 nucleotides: TGTGCCAGCAGTGAGAGGGGGCCTTACGAGCAGTACTTC.

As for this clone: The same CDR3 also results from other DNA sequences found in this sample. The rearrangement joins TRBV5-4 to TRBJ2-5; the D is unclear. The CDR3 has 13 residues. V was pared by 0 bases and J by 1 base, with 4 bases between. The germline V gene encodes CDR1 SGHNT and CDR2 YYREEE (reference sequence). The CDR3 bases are TGTGCCAGCAGCTTGGGACTCCAAGAGACCCAGTACTTC. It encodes CASSLGLQETQYF.

CDR3 in DNA: TGTGCCAGCAGCTTAGTTAGGGGCCGAGGCGAGCAGTACTTC. It translates to CASSLVRGRGEQYF. V and J are TRBV7-9 and TRBJ2-7, with D possibly matching TRBD1 (5 bases). Germline V CDR1 and CDR2: SEHNR, FQNEAQ (reference sequence). This CDR3 has 14 amino acids. V shed 1 base and J shed 6 bases, with 13 bases lying between them.

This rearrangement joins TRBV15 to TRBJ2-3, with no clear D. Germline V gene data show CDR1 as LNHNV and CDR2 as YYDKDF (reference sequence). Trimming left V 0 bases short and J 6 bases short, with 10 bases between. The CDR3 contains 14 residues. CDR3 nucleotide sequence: TGTGCCACCAGCAGAGACCTCACAGCTGATACGCAGTATTTT. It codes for CATSRDLTADTQYF.

Here the CDR3 DNA reads TGTGCCTGGAGAATCAGGGGAAGCAATCAGCCCCAGCATTTT. Translation: CAWRIRGSNQPQHF. This chain connects TRBV30 to TRBJ1-5; tentative D call: TRBD1 (6 bases). CDR3 length: 14 residues. Germline CDR1 reads GTSNPN; CDR2 reads SVGIG (reference sequence). Deletions cut 3 bases from V and 1 base from J, with 10 bases between.

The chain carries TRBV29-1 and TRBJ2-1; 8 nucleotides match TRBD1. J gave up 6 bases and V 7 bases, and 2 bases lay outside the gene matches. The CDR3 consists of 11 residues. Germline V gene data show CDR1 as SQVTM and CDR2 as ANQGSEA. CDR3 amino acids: CSATGGNEQFF. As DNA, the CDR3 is TGCAGCGCTACAGGGGGCAATGAGCAGTTCTTC.

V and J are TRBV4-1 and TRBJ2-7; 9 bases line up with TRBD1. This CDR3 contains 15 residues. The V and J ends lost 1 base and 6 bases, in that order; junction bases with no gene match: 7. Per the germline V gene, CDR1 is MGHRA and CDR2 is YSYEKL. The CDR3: CASSQVYRGLSEQYF. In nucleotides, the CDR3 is TGCGCCAGCAGCCAAGTATACAGGGGGCTTTCCGAGCAGTACTTC.

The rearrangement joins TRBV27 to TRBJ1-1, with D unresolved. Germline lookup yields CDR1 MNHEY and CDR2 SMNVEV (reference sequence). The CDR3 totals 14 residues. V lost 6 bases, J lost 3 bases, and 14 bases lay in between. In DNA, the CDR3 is TGTGCCAGCAGGGCGGGATACGGAGACACTGAAGCTTTCTTT. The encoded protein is CASRAGYGDTEAFF.

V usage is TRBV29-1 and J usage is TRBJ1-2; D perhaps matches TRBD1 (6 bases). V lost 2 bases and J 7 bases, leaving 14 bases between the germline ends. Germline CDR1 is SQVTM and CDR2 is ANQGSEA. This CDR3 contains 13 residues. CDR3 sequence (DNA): TGCAGCGTTGAATTTACAGGGAGGTCTGGCTACACCTTC. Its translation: CSVEFTGRSGYTF. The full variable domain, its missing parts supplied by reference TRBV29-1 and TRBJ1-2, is SAVISQKPSRDICQRGTSLTIQCQVDSQVTMMFWYRQQPGQSLTLIATANQGSEATYESGFVIDKFPISRPNLTFSTLTVSNMSPEDSSIYLCSVEFTGRSGYTFGSGTRLTVV.

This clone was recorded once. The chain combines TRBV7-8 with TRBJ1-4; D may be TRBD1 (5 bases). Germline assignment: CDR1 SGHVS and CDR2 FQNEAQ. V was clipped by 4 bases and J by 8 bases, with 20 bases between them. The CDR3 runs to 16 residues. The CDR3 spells CASSSSLAGTVEKLFF. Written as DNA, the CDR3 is TGTGCCAGCAGCTCTTCCCTCGCCGGGACCGTGGAAAAACTGTTTTTT.

The CDR3 nucleotides are TGTGCCAGCAGCCCCCCCGTAGACAATGAGCAGTTCTTC. Its translation: CASSPPVDNEQFF. The genes are TRBV7-9 and TRBJ2-1, with D uncertain. Deletions cut 5 bases from V and 5 bases from J, with 10 bases between. CDR3 length: 13 residues. Germline loops: CDR1 SEHNR, CDR2 FQNEAQ (reference sequence).